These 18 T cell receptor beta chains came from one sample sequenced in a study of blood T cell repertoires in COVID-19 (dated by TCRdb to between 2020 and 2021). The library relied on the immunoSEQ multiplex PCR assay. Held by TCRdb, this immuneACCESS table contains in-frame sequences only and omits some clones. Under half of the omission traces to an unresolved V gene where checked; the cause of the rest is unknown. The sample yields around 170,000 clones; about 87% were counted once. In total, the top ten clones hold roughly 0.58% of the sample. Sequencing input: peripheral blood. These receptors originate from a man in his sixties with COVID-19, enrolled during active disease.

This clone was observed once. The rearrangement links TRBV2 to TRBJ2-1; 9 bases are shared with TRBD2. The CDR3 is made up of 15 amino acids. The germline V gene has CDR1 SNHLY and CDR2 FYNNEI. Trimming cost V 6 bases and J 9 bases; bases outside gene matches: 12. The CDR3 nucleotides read TGTGCCAGCAGCCCAAACAAGATTAGCGGGGGTGAGCAGTTCTTC. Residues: CASSPNKISGGEQFF.

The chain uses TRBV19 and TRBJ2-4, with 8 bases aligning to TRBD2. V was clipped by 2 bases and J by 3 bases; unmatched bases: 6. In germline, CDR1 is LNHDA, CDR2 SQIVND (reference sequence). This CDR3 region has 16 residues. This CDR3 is CASSISGSLGKNIQYF. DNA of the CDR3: TGTGCCAGTAGTATAAGCGGGAGCTTGGGCAAAAACATTCAGTACTTC.

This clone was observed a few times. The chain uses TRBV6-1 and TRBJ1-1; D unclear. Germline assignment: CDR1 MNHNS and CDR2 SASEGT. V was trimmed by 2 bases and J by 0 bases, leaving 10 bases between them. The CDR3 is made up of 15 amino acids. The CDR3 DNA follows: TGTGCCAGCAGTGAACGGTCTACCCTGAACACTGAAGCTTTCTTT. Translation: CASSERSTLNTEAFF.

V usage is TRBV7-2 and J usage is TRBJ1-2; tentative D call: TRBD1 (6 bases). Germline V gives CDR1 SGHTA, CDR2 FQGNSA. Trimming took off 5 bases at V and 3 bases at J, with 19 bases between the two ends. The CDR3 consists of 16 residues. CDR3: CASSPLPQGMDYGYTF. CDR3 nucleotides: TGTGCCAGCAGCCCGCTTCCCCAGGGGATGGACTATGGCTACACCTTC.

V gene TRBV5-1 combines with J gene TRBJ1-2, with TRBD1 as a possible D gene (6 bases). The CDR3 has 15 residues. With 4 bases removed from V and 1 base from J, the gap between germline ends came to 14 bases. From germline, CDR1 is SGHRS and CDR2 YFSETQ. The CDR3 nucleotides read TGCGCCAGCAGCGTACTCTCAGGGGATAACTATGGCTACACCTTC. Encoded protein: CASSVLSGDNYGYTF.

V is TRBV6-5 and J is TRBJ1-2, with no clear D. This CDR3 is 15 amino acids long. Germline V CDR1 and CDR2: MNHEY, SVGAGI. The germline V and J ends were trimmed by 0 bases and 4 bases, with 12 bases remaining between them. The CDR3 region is CASSYSLGNRYGYTF. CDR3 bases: TGTGCCAGCAGTTACTCTCTCGGTAACCGCTATGGCTACACCTTC.

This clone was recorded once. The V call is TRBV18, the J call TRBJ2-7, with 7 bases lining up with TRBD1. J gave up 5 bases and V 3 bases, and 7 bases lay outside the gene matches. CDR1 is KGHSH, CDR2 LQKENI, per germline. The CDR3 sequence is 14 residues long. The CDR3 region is CASSPNRGLNEQYF. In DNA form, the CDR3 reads TGTGCCAGCTCACCGAACAGGGGATTGAACGAGCAGTACTTC.

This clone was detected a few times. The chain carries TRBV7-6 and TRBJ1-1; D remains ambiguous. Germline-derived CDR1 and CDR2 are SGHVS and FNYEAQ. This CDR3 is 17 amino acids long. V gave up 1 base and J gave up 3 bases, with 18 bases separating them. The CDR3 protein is CASSLGREIKGDTEAFF. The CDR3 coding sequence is TGTGCCAGCAGCTTAGGTAGGGAGATTAAAGGAGACACTGAAGCTTTCTTT.

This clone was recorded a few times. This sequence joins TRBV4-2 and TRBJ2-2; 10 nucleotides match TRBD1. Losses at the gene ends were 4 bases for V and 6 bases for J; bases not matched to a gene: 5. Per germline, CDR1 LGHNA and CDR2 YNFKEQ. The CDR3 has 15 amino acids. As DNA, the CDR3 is TGTGCCAGCAGCCTTGGACAGGGGGATTCCGGGGAGCTGTTTTTT. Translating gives CASSLGQGDSGELFF.

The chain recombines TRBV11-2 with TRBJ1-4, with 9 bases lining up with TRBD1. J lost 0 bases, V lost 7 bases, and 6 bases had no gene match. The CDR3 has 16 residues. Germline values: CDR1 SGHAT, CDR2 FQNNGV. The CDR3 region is CASTGQGTTTNEKLFF. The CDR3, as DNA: TGTGCCAGCACCGGACAGGGGACGACAACTAATGAAAAACTGTTTTTT. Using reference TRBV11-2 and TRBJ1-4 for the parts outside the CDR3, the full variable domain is EAGVAQSPRYKIIEKRQSVAFWCNPISGHATLYWYQQILGQGPKLLIQFQNNGVVDDSQLPKDRFSAERLKGVDSTLKIQPAKLEDSAVYLCASTGQGTTTNEKLFFGSGTQLSVL.

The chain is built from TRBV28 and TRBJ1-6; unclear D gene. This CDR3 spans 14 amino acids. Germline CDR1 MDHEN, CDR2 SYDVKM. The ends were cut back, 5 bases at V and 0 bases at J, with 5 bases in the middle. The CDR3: CASSKSSYNSPLHF. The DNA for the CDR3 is TGTGCCAGCAGTAAGAGCTCCTATAATTCACCCCTCCACTTT.

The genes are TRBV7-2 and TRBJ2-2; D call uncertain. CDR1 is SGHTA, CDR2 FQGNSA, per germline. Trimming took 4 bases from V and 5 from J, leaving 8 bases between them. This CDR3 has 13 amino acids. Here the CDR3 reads CASSYVRTGELFF. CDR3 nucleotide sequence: TGTGCCAGCAGCTATGTGCGTACCGGGGAGCTGTTTTTT.

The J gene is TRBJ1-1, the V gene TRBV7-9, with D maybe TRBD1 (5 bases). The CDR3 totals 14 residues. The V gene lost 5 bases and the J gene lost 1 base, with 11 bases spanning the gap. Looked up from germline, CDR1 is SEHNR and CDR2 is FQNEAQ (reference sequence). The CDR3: CASSIQASNTEAFF. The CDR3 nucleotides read TGTGCCAGCAGCATACAGGCCTCGAACACTGAAGCTTTCTTT.

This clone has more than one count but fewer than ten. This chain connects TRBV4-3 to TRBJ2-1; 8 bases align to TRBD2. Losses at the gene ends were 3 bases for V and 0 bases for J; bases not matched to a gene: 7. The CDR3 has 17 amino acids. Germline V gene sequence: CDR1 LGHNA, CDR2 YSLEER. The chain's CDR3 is CASSQGIGGASYNEQFF. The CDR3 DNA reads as TGCGCCAGCAGCCAGGGTATCGGGGGGGCCTCCTACAATGAGCAGTTCTTC.

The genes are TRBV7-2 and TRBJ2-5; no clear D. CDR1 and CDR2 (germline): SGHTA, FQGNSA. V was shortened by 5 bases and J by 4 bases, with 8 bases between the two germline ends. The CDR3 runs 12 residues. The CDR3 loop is CASSNSAETQYF. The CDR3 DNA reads TGTGCCAGCAGCAACTCCGCAGAGACCCAGTACTTC. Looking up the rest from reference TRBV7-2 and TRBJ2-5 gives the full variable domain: GAGVSQSPSNKVTEKGKDVELRCDPISGHTALYWYRQSLGQGLEFLIYFQGNSAPDKSGLPSDRFSAERTGGSVSTLTIQRTQQEDSAVYLCASSNSAETQYFGPGTRLLVL.

This CDR3 reads CAIRQGDSPLHF. The DNA for the CDR3 is TGTGCCATCAGACAGGGAGATTCACCCCTCCACTTT. The chain recombines TRBV10-3 with TRBJ1-6; D is perhaps TRBD1 (6 bases). V lost 6 bases and J 8 bases, leaving 8 bases between the germline ends. Germline CDR1 reads ENHRY; CDR2 reads SYGVKD. This CDR3 has 12 residues.

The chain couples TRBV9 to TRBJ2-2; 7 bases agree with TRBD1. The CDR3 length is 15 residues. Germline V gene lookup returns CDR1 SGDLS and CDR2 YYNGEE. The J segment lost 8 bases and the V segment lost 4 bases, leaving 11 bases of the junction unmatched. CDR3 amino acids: CASSSRTGGKGELFF. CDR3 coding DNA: TGTGCCAGCAGCTCCCGGACAGGTGGGAAGGGGGAGCTGTTTTTT.

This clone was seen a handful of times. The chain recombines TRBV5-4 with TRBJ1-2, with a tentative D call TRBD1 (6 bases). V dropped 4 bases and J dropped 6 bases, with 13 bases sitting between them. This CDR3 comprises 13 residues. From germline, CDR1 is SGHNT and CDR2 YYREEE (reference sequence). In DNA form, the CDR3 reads TGTGCCAGCAGCCACGGGACACAGGATGGCTACACCTTC. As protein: CASSHGTQDGYTF.